This T cell receptor beta chain was obtained from a study of blood T cell repertoires in COVID-19. Study-wide context: Donors in the United States, Italy and Spain gave samples during acute or convalescent COVID-19. Nucleic acid was either cDNA or gDNA, and it came from T cells, B-cell-depleted T cells, or PBMCs.

Authors' methods: By means of reference gene primer amplification, nucleated cell counts were estimated. Here immunoSEQ multiplex PCR was the method, and the copy in TCRdb shows in-frame clones only, minus some. V, J and clone size were drawn from that table, and D and trimming were deduced from the DNA. The table shows around 150,000 clones, with more than 75% occurring only once. The CDR3 is 15 amino acids. V shed 0 bases, J shed 1 base, and the junction held 2 bases outside the gene matches. Sequenced input: peripheral blood. The chain couples TRBV23-1 to TRBJ2-7, with 8 bases fitting TRBD1. Being an ORF, TRBV23-1 has a function that is uncertain. The TCR comes from a woman aged 70 to 79 with COVID-19, enrolled during active disease. CDR3 in amino acids: CASSQSGQGSYEQYF. In DNA, the CDR3 is TGCGCCAGCAGTCAATCCGGACAGGGTTCCTACGAGCAGTACTTC.